This T cell receptor beta chain was observed in a study of blood T cell repertoires in COVID-19. In the study overall: Sites across the United States, Italy and Spain contributed samples from acute and convalescent COVID-19. Nucleic acid was either cDNA or gDNA, and it came from T cells, B-cell-depleted T cells, or PBMCs.

Original handling: Amplification of reference gene primers was used by the study to estimate nucleated cell counts. TCRdb's copy holds only in-frame clones and misses some; the assay was immunoSEQ multiplex PCR. The V and J calls and the clone size are those of that table, but D and trimming were determined from the DNA. The sample carries 200,000 or so clones, less than 90% recorded once. The clonotype was recovered from an older man with active or convalescent COVID-19. Material for sequencing was peripheral blood.

The CDR3 DNA follows: TGTGCCAGCAGTTTTTCTAGCGGGATCTCCTACAATGAGCAGTTCTTC. Protein: CASSFSSGISYNEQFF. J is TRBJ2-1 and V is TRBV6-2 or TRBV6-3; 9 bases align to TRBD2. Trimming took 4 bases from V and 0 from J; bases not matched to a gene: 4. Germline V gene lookup returns CDR1 MNHEY and CDR2 SVGEGT. There are 16 residues in the CDR3.